Following are 9 T cell receptor beta chains from one sample sequenced in a study of shared clonotypes between healthy human individuals. Libraries were prepared by immunoSEQ multiplex PCR; TCRdb keeps only in-frame clonotypes and omits some of them. Among about 800,000 clones listed, around 96% were seen once. Only CD45RO-negative cells positively selected for CCR7 counted as naive CD8 cells, so terminally differentiated effector memory CD45RA+ cells were excluded. The sample comprised naive CD8+ T cells sorted from blood. These receptors were collected from a young man in good health.

The chain employs TRBV5-6 and TRBJ2-7; unclear D gene. The CDR3 covers 14 residues. Germline loops: CDR1 SGHDT, CDR2 YYEEEE. Trimming took 6 bases from V and 1 from J, leaving 14 bases between them. CDR3 sequence reads: CASTIASGSYEQYF. CDR3 in DNA: TGTGCCAGCACTATTGCCTCGGGTTCCTACGAGCAGTACTTC.

The gene calls are TRBV4-1 and TRBJ2-7; 7 bases line up with TRBD2. The CDR3 has 17 amino acids. V shed 5 bases and J 0 bases; nucleotides not matched to a gene: 13. Germline CDR1 reads MGHRA; CDR2 reads YSYEKL. CDR3 coding DNA: TGCGCCAGCAGCAGAGAGGGACTAACAGATAGCTCCTACGAGCAGTACTTC. Encoded protein: CASSREGLTDSSYEQYF.

The V gene is TRBV13, the J gene TRBJ2-7; 10 nucleotides match TRBD2. This CDR3 is built from 17 residues. The J segment lost 0 bases and the V segment lost 0 bases, leaving 5 bases of the junction unmatched. CDR1 is PRHDT and CDR2 is FYEKMQ in the germline V gene (reference sequence). Written as DNA, the CDR3 is TGTGCCAGCAGCTTAGGTGGGCCTAGCGGGAGCTCCTACGAGCAGTACTTC. Its protein product is CASSLGGPSGSSYEQYF.

CDR3 in DNA: TGTGCCAGAAGCCGTTCCCTGGGGCCCACCGGGGAGCTGTTTTTT. This gives the protein CARSRSLGPTGELFF. This sequence joins TRBV5-3 and TRBJ2-2; TRBD1 is a possible D gene (5 bases). TRBV5-3 is an ORF; its function is uncertain. There are 15 residues in the CDR3. Trimming took off 4 bases at V and 4 bases at J, with 14 bases between the two ends.

The chain employs TRBV29-1 and TRBJ2-7; D perhaps matches TRBD1 (6 bases). V lost 6 bases, J lost 3 bases, and 9 bases lay in between. Germline CDR1 SQVTM, CDR2 ANQGSEA. The CDR3 runs 11 residues. CDR3: CSVEQGYEQYF. The CDR3 DNA follows: TGCAGCGTAGAACAGGGCTACGAGCAGTACTTC.

CDR3 sequence: CASSHIQGGPYEQYF. The CDR3 region has the DNA TGCGCCAGCAGCCACATACAGGGGGGACCCTACGAGCAGTACTTC. V is TRBV4-1 and J is TRBJ2-7, with 8 bases that match TRBD1. The ends lost 3 bases at V and 2 bases at J; junction bases unmatched: 6. Germline V gene sequence: CDR1 MGHRA, CDR2 YSYEKL. This CDR3 has 15 residues.

This clone was seen only once. The gene calls are TRBV2 and TRBJ2-3; tentative D call: TRBD2 (6 bases). V lost 8 bases, J lost 0 bases, and 15 bases lay in between. The CDR3 consists of 15 residues. CDR1 is SNHLY, CDR2 FYNNEI, per germline. The CDR3 is CASPLSGLSTDTQYF. In nucleotides, the CDR3 is TGTGCCAGCCCTCTGAGCGGGCTTAGCACAGATACGCAGTATTTT. Using reference TRBV2 and TRBJ2-3 for the parts outside the CDR3, the full variable domain is EPEVTQTPSHQVTQMGQEVILRCVPISNHLYFYWYRQILGQKVEFLVSFYNNEISEKSEIFDDQFSVERPDGSNFTLKIRSTKLEDSAMYFCASPLSGLSTDTQYFGPGTRLTVL.

V usage is TRBV19 and J usage is TRBJ2-1, with 9 bases that match TRBD2. V shed 10 bases and J 6 bases; nucleotides not matched to a gene: 4. Germline V gene lookup returns CDR1 LNHDA and CDR2 SQIVND (reference sequence). The CDR3 loop spans 12 amino acids. The CDR3 spells CAIRGRANEQFF. The CDR3 nucleotides are TGTGCCATCCGCGGGAGGGCCAATGAGCAGTTCTTC.

The V gene is TRBV25-1, the J gene TRBJ2-1, with D possibly matching TRBD2 (6 bases). V lost 6 bases, J lost 8 bases, and 17 bases lay in between. The CDR3 contains 14 residues. Germline V gives CDR1 MGHDK, CDR2 SYGVNS. The CDR3 sequence is CASSLGGGRDEQFF. The CDR3 coding sequence is TGTGCCAGCAGCTTGGGGGGAGGCCGGGATGAGCAGTTCTTC.